These 20 T cell receptor beta chains share one sample of origin, sequenced in a study of CD8 T cells in Susac syndrome. An amount of RNA that ranged from about 0.45 to 1 ug was reverse transcribed with random hexamers. From the immunoSEQ multiplex PCR reads, TCRdb called clonotypes with MiXCR, one entry per CDR3 protein. The sample records about 300,000 distinct CDR3 sequences, approximately 85% being singletons. Sample: CD8+ T cells from PBMCs. The receptors were sampled from a human donor with multiple sclerosis.

The CDR3 loop is CASSVADSGYEQYF. The CDR3 DNA reads as TGTGCCAGCAGCGTAGCGGATAGCGGTTACGAGCAGTACTTC. This sequence joins TRBV9 and TRBJ2-7; tentative D call: TRBD2 (6 bases). CDR3 size: 14 residues. Germline CDR1 SGDLS, CDR2 YYNGEE. Trimming pared 0 bases from V and 4 bases from J, leaving 11 bases between. Looking up the rest from reference TRBV9 and TRBJ2-7 gives the full variable domain: DSGVTQTPKHLITATGQRVTLRCSPRSGDLSVYWYQQSLDQGLQFLIQYYNGEERAKGNILERFSAQQFPDLHSELNLSSLELGDSALYFCASSVADSGYEQYFGPGTRLTVT.

The rearrangement joins TRBV21-1 to TRBJ1-1. TRBV21-1 is assigned pseudogene status. There are 15 residues in the CDR3. The CDR3 region is CASSPKEVLGPEAFF. CDR3 coding DNA: TGTGCCAGCAGCCCTAAGGAGGTTTTGGGTCCTGAAGCTTTCTTT.

J is TRBJ2-5 and V is TRBV27; D perhaps matches TRBD1 (6 bases). Trimming removed 5 bases at V and 2 bases at J, with 15 bases between. From germline, CDR1 is MNHEY and CDR2 SMNVEV (reference sequence). CDR3 length: 15 amino acids. In DNA form, the CDR3 reads TGTGCCAGCAGTACTGAGGGACACCCTCAAGAGACCCAGTACTTC. This encodes CASSTEGHPQETQYF.

The J gene is TRBJ2-7, the V gene TRBV20-1; 12 nucleotides line up with TRBD2. With 3 bases clipped from V and 2 bases from J, the junction kept 8 bases outside the gene matches. Germline CDR1 DFQATT, CDR2 SNEGSKA (reference sequence). The CDR3 is 16 amino acids. In DNA, the CDR3 is TGCAGTGCTAGCGAGCTAGCGGGAGGGGACCCCTACGAGCAGTACTTC. Residues: CSASELAGGDPYEQYF.

The chain is built from TRBV7-9 and TRBJ2-1; 12 nucleotides align to TRBD2. The CDR3 spans 16 residues. The ends lost 5 bases at V and 4 bases at J; junction bases unmatched: 6. CDR1 and CDR2 (germline): SEHNR, FQNEAQ (reference sequence). The DNA for the CDR3 is TGTGCCAGCAGCGGTGGGACTAGCGGGCTTTACAATGAGCAGTTCTTC. Translating it yields CASSGGTSGLYNEQFF. The full variable domain, completed using reference TRBV7-9 and TRBJ2-1, is DTGVSQNPRHKITKRGQNVTFRCDPISEHNRLYWYRQTLGQGPEFLTYFQNEAQLEKSRLLSDRFSAERPKGSFSTLEIQRTEQGDSAMYLCASSGGTSGLYNEQFFGPGTRLTVL.

V and J are TRBV20-1 and TRBJ2-5; 7 bases are shared with TRBD2. V dropped 0 bases and J dropped 1; count of bases not matched to a gene: 23. The CDR3 extends over 21 amino acids. Per the germline V gene, CDR1 is DFQATT and CDR2 is SNEGSKA (reference sequence). CDR3 residues: CSARDIGAGEAGSGSQETQYF. CDR3 coding DNA: TGCAGTGCTAGAGATATTGGCGCGGGGGAAGCGGGGAGTGGTTCCCAAGAGACCCAGTACTTC.

The rearrangement joins TRBV24-1 to TRBJ2-7; 10 nucleotides agree with TRBD1. The CDR3 extends over 16 amino acids. Unmatched junction bases numbered 6, after V lost 3 bases and J lost 2 bases. CDR1 is KGHDR, CDR2 SFDVKD, per germline. The DNA for the CDR3 is TGTGCCACCAGTGATCCGACCGGGACAGGGGCCTACGAGCAGTACTTC. Encoded protein: CATSDPTGTGAYEQYF.

The V call is TRBV7-2, the J call TRBJ1-5, with D hard to call. Germline CDR1 and CDR2: SGHTA and FQGNSA. The CDR3 runs to 16 residues. The V end was cut by 5 bases, the J end by 3 bases, with 17 bases between. CDR3 nucleotide sequence: TGTGCCAGCAGCCCTGGCCGCGCGGCAGCCAATCAGCCCCAGCATTTT. It encodes CASSPGRAAANQPQHF.

As for this clonotype: One end of the junction varies from germline; a read error may be responsible. J is TRBJ2-4 and V is TRBV5-1; TRBD2 matches 9 bases. The CDR3 extends over 12 amino acids. CDR1 SGHRS and CDR2 YFSETQ come from the germline V gene. CDR3 in amino acids: CASSWAGLAQVF. The CDR3 DNA reads as TGCGCCAGCAGCTGGGCGGGACTAGCTCAAGTCTTC.

The genes are TRBV7-2 and TRBJ1-2, with D perhaps matching TRBD1 (6 bases). Germline lookup yields CDR1 SGHTA and CDR2 FQGNSA. V was cut by 1 base and J by 4 bases, with 16 bases left in between. The CDR3 spans 16 residues. CDR3 in DNA: TGTGCCAGCAGCTTAGGGGTGGCCGGGGGCGCCTATGGCTACACCTTC. This translates into CASSLGVAGGAYGYTF.

J is TRBJ2-3 and V is TRBV19; D might be TRBD2 (6 bases). The CDR3 extends over 14 amino acids. V shed 6 bases and J shed 0 bases, with 10 bases lying between them. Germline values: CDR1 LNHDA, CDR2 SQIVND (reference sequence). CDR3 loop: CASSPGLSTDTQYF. Here the CDR3 DNA reads TGTGCCAGTAGCCCGGGACTGAGCACAGATACGCAGTATTTT.

V usage is TRBV25-1 and J usage is TRBJ2-1, with D perhaps TRBD1 or TRBD2 (7 bases each). Trimming pared 4 bases from V and 6 bases from J, leaving 13 bases between. The germline CDR1 and CDR2 sequences are MGHDK and SYGVNS. CDR3 length: 14 residues. The CDR3 DNA is TGTGCCAGCAGTGGACAGGGAGGGCTCAATGAGCAGTTCTTC. Its translation: CASSGQGGLNEQFF.

This clonotype was recorded once. The DNA for the CDR3 is TGTGCCACCGGCCCGGGGGGGTATTTCACTGAAGCTTTCTTT. This gives the protein CATGPGGYFTEAFF. The V gene is TRBV6-2 or TRBV6-3, the J gene TRBJ1-1; possibly TRBD1 for D (5 bases). V lost 10 bases and J 4 bases, leaving 19 bases between the germline ends. This CDR3 is built from 14 residues. The germline CDR1 and CDR2 sequences are MNHEY and SVGEGT.

The chain couples TRBV29-1 to TRBJ2-7; TRBD1 matches 7 bases. This CDR3 comprises 13 residues. V trimming: 6 bases; J trimming: 1 base; junction bases outside the gene matches: 6. Germline lookup yields CDR1 SQVTM and CDR2 ANQGSEA. The CDR3 nucleotides read TGCAGCGTACTCGGACAGGAGTCCTACGAGCAGTACTTC. Amino acids: CSVLGQESYEQYF.

V usage is TRBV7-9 and J usage is TRBJ2-7; D may be TRBD1 (6 bases). Between the trimmed V and J ends, which lost 0 bases and 1 base, there was a span of 19 bases. Germline CDR1 is SEHNR and CDR2 is FQNEAQ (reference sequence). CDR3 length: 18 residues. In DNA, the CDR3 is TGTGCCAGCAGCTTAGCGGGGGCGTCAGATCGGTGGTCCTACGAGCAGTACTTC. Protein: CASSLAGASDRWSYEQYF. Using reference TRBV7-9 and TRBJ2-7 for the parts outside the CDR3, the full variable domain is DTGVSQNPRHKITKRGQNVTFRCDPISEHNRLYWYRQTLGQGPEFLTYFQNEAQLEKSRLLSDRFSAERPKGSFSTLEIQRTEQGDSAMYLCASSLAGASDRWSYEQYFGPGTRLTVT.

There are a few counts of this clonotype. The V gene is TRBV4-1, the J gene TRBJ1-2, with D unclear. Germline V gene data show CDR1 as MGHRA and CDR2 as YSYEKL. The CDR3 totals 14 residues. The ends were cut back, 1 base at V and 8 bases at J, with 14 bases in the middle. The CDR3 loop reads CASSQVRELQGYTF. CDR3 DNA: TGCGCCAGCAGCCAAGTGCGCGAGCTGCAAGGCTACACCTTC.

The chain recombines TRBV7-6 with TRBJ2-7; 9 bases match TRBD1. This CDR3 spans 14 amino acids. V gave up 6 bases and J gave up 2 bases; unmatched junction bases: 5. CDR1 is SGHVS and CDR2 is FNYEAQ in the germline V gene. DNA for the CDR3: TGTGCCAGCAGTTTCGGGACAGGGACCTACGAGCAGTACTTC. It specifies CASSFGTGTYEQYF. The full variable domain, with the rest looked up from reference TRBV7-6 and TRBJ2-7, is GAGVSQSPRYKVTKRGQDVALRCDPISGHVSLYWYRQALGQGPEFLTYFNYEAQQDKSGLPNDRFSAERPEGSISTLTIQRTEQRDSAMYRCASSFGTGTYEQYFGPGTRLTVT.

The V and J genes are TRBV24-1 and TRBJ1-2; possibly TRBD1 for D (6 bases). Germline CDR1 reads KGHDR; CDR2 reads SFDVKD. The CDR3 extends over 16 amino acids. The V end was cut by 5 bases, the J end by 6 bases, with 21 bases between. Written as DNA, the CDR3 is TGTGCCACCAGTGGGAGGCAGGGGCGTTTCGGCGATGGCTACACCTTC. Encoded protein: CATSGRQGRFGDGYTF.

The chain links TRBV27 to TRBJ2-7; no clear D. The CDR3 consists of 13 residues. Germline V gene data show CDR1 as MNHEY and CDR2 as SMNVEV (reference sequence). The germline V and J ends were trimmed by 3 bases and 0 bases, with 6 bases remaining between them. The CDR3 loop is CASSFFSSYEQYF. CDR3 coding DNA: TGTGCCAGCAGTTTCTTTAGCTCCTACGAGCAGTACTTC.

This chain joins TRBV30 and TRBJ2-1; D not certain. Between the trimmed V and J ends, which lost 0 bases and 5 bases, there was a span of 5 bases. The CDR3 runs 12 residues. Looked up from germline, CDR1 is GTSNPN and CDR2 is SVGIG (reference sequence). CDR3 residues: CAWSVWDNEQFF. The CDR3 DNA is TGTGCCTGGAGTGTTTGGGACAATGAGCAGTTCTTC. Full variable domain (remainder filled in from reference TRBV30 and TRBJ2-1): SQTIHQWPATLVQPVGSPLSLECTVEGTSNPNLYWYRQAAGRGLQLLFYSVGIGQISSEVPQNLSASRPQDRQFILSSKKLLLSDSGFYLCAWSVWDNEQFFGPGTRLTVL.